These T cell receptor beta chains were read from a single sample in a study of cytomegalovirus exposure and HLA in healthy donors. Measured with immunoSEQ multiplex PCR; TCRdb has only the in-frame clones, and not every one. In all, the sample yields 60,000 to 65,000 clones. Source material: PBMCs. These receptors were collected from a woman aged 18-29 years in good health and CMV-seronegative. Both conserved end residues are part of each CDR3.

j_call,v_call,cdr3_aa
TRBJ1-6,TRBV7-2,CASINRGDSPLHF
TRBJ1-2,TRBV4-1,CASSQSDGTSYGYTF
TRBJ2-5,TRBV6-4,CASSEGTGGQETQYF
TRBJ1-2,TRBV7-3,CASSLSSGTNYGYTF
TRBJ1-6,TRBV13,CASSSIRDRILHF
TRBJ2-7,TRBV29-1,CSVKDRGGYEQYF
TRBJ2-1,TRBV27,CASSQQGGYNEQFF
TRBJ2-7,TRBV10-2,CASGGQNYEQYF
TRBJ1-1,TRBV18,CASSRGTANTEAFF
TRBJ2-1,TRBV6-4,CASSERERLEQFF
TRBJ2-5,TRBV29-1,CSVARVDRGGETQYF
TRBJ2-3,TRBV9,CASSVGGDTDTQYF
TRBJ1-4,TRBV25-1,CASSEYEIGGINEKLFF
TRBJ2-1,TRBV5-1,CASSSGGPSGEQFF
TRBJ2-7,TRBV30,CAWSLKTGLIYEQYF
TRBJ1-5,TRBV30,CAWSTLWDRGNQPQHF
TRBJ2-7,TRBV18,CASSRNFDRAGSYEQYF
TRBJ2-7,TRBV4-2,CASSPGTSGGYEQYF